This T cell receptor beta chain was captured in a study of cytomegalovirus exposure and HLA in healthy donors. Whole-study context: Roughly 80 million unique TCRs from HLA-typed donors were held in an early data release.

Study-level findings and limits: Researchers reported in a later analysis that a missense DCLRE1C variant was tied to TCR beta V- and J-gene trimming.

Vbeta (60) and Jbeta (13) primers were used in the PCR. Libraries were prepared by immunoSEQ multiplex PCR; TCRdb keeps only in-frame clonotypes and omits some of them. The sample lists over 250,000 clones; more than 80% were seen once. The CDR3 spans 14 residues. V lost 1 base and J 2 bases, leaving 8 bases between the germline ends. Germline V gene sequence: CDR1 MGHRA, CDR2 YSYEKL. This clone was detected once. Its target is not known. V usage is TRBV4-1 and J usage is TRBJ2-5; D is unresolved. Material for sequencing was PBMCs. This sequence originates from a man aged 35 to 55 in good health and CMV-seropositive. CDR3 protein: CASSQGGAQETQYF. The CDR3 DNA reads as TGCGCCAGCAGCCAAGGCGGTGCTCAAGAGACCCAGTACTTC.